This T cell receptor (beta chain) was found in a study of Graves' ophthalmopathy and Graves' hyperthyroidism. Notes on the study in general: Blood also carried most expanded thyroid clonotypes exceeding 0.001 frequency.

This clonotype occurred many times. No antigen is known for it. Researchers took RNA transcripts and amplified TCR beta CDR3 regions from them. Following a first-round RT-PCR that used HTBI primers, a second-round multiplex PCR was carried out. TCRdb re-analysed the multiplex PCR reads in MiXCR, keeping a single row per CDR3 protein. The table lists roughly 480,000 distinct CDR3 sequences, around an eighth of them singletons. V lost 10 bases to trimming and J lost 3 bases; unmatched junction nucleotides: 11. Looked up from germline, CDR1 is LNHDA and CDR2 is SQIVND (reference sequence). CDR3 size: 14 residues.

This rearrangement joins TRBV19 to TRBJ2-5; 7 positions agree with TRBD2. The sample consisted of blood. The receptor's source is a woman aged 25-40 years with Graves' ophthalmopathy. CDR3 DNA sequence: TGTGCCACCCCGGCCCTAGCGGAAAAAGAGACCCAGTACTTC. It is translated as CATPALAEKETQYF.